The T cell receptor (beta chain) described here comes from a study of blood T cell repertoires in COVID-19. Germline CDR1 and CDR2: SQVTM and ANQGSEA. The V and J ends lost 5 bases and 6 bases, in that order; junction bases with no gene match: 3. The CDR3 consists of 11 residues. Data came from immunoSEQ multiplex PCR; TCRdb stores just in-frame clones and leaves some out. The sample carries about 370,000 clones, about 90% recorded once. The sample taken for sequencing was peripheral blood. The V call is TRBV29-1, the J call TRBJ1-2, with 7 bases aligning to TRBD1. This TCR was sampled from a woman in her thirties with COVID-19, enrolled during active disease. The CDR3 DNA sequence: TGCAGCGTTTTAGGGACAGATGGCTACACCTTC. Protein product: CSVLGTDGYTF.